The clone carrying this T cell receptor (beta chain) was counted ten times or more. Its target is unknown. This specimen belongs to a study of T cells in Graves' hyperthyroidism and ophthalmopathy. Overall study context: Peripheral blood was obtained at initial diagnosis, preceding any treatment.

V dropped 6 bases and J dropped 7; count of bases not matched to a gene: 9. Germline V gives CDR1 MDHEN, CDR2 SYDVKM. This CDR3 region has 14 residues. Amplification targeted TCR beta CDR3 regions from RNA transcripts. When the TCR CDR3 underwent first-round RT-PCR, the HTBI primer set was used. TCRdb processed the multiplex PCR reads anew with MiXCR; each CDR3 protein has one entry. The sample records more than 500,000 distinct CDR3 sequences, roughly 15% being singletons. Study-wide results and limits: It was a median around 6 months before onset that the model predicted ophthalmopathy.

This sequence originates from a middle-aged woman with Graves' hyperthyroidism. The chain joins TRBV28 to TRBJ2-1; 7 bases map to TRBD2. The specimen was blood. CDR3 amino acids: CASSSGISRNEQFF. CDR3 DNA: TGTGCCAGCAGCAGCGGGATCTCCCGAAATGAGCAGTTCTTC.